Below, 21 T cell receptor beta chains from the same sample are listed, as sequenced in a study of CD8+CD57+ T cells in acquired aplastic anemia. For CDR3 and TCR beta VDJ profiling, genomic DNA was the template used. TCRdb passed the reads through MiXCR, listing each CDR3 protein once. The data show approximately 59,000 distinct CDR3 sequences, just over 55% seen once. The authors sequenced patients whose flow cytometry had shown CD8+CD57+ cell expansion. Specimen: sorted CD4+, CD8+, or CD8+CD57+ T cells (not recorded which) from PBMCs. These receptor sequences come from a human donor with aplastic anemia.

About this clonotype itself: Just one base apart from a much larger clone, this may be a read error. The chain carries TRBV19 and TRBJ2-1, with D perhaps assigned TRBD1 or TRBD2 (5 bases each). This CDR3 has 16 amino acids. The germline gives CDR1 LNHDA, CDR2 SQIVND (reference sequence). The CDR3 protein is CASSLDQRGYYNEQFF. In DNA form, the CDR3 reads TGTGCCAGTAGTCTAGATCAGAGGGGCTACTACAATGAGCAGTTCTTC.

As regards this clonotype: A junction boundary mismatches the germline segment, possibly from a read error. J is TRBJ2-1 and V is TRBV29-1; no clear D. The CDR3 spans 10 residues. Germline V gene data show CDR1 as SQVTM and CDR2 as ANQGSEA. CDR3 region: CSVRVGERFF. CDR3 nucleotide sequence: TGCAGCGTCAGAGTTGGTGAGCGGTTCTTC.

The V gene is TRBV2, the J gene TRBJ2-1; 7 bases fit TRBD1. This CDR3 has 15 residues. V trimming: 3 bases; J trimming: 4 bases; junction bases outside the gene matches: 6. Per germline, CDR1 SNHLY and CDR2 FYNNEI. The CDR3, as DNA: TGTGCCAGCAGTGAGACAGGGATTGAGTACAATGAGCAGTTCTTC. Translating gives CASSETGIEYNEQFF.

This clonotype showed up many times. CDR3 sequence reads: CASTTQYF. The CDR3 DNA reads as TGTGCCAGCACGACCCAGTACTTC. This chain uses TRBV6-1 with TRBJ2-5; D is undetermined. V lost 7 bases and J 7 bases, leaving 1 base between the germline ends. The CDR3 contains 8 residues. Germline values: CDR1 MNHNS, CDR2 SASEGT.

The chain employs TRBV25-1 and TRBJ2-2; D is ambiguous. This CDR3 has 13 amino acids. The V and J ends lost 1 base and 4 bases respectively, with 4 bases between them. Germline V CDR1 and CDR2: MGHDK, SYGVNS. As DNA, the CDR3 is TGTGCCAGCAGTGAATTCGGCACCGGGGAGCTGTTTTTT. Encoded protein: CASSEFGTGELFF.

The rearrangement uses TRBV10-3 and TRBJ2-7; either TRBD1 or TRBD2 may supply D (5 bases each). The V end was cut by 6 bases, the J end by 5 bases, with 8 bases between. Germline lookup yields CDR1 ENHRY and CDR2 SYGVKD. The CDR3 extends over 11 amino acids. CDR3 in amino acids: CAIRGRNEQYF. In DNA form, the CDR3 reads TGTGCCATCAGGGGACGAAACGAGCAGTACTTC.

CDR3 sequence: CATSDLPRDTQYF. The CDR3 DNA reads TGTGCCACCAGTGACCTGCCCCGGGATACGCAGTATTTT. The chain joins TRBV24-1 to TRBJ2-3; D is unresolved. The CDR3 totals 13 residues. V lost 4 bases to trimming and J lost 6 bases, with 10 bases between them. Per germline, CDR1 KGHDR and CDR2 SFDVKD.

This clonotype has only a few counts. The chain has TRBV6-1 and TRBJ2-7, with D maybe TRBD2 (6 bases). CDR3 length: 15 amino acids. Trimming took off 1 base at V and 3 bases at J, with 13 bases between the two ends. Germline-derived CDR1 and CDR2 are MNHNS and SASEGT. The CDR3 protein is CASSEEDGRVYEQYV. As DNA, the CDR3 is TGTGCCAGCAGTGAAGAGGACGGGAGAGTCTACGAGCAGTACGTC.

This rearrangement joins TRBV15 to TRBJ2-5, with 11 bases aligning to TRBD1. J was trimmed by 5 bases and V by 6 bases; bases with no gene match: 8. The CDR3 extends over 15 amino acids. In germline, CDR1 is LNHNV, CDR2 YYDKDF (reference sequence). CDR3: CATSKRTGGAETQYF. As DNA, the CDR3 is TGTGCCACCAGTAAACGGACAGGGGGCGCGGAGACCCAGTACTTC.

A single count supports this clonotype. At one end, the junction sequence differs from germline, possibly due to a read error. In DNA, the CDR3 is TGCGCCAGCAACCAAGGACAGGGCGGAGATACGCAGTATTTT. Protein: CASNQGQGGDTQYF. V gene TRBV4-3 combines with J gene TRBJ2-3; 8 bases fit TRBD1. Germline CDR1 is LGHNA and CDR2 is YSLEER. There are 14 residues in the CDR3.

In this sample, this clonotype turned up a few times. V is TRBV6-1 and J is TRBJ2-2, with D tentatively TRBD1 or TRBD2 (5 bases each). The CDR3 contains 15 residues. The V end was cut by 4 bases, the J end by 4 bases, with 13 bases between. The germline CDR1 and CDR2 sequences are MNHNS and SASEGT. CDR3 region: CASSVSRAGTGELFF. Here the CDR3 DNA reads TGTGCCAGCAGTGTGTCCAGGGCGGGCACCGGGGAGCTGTTTTTT.

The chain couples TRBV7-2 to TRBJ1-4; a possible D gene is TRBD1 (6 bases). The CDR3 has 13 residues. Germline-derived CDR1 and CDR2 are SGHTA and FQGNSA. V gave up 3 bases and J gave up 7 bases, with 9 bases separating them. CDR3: CASSFGQREKLFF. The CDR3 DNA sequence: TGTGCCAGCAGCTTTGGACAGCGTGAAAAACTGTTTTTT.

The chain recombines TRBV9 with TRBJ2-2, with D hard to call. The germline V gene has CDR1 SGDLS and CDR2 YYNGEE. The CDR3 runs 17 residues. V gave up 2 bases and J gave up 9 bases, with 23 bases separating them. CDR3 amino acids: CASSVGVEKGVHRELFF. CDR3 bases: TGTGCCAGCAGCGTCGGTGTGGAGAAAGGAGTTCACCGGGAGCTGTTTTTT.

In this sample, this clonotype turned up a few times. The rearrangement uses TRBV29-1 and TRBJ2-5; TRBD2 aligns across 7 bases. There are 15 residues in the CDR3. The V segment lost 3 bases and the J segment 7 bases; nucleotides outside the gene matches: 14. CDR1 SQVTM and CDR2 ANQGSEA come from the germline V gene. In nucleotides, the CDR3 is TGCAGCGTTGACCGAGGGGATAGCGGGTATGGGACCCAGTACTTC. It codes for CSVDRGDSGYGTQYF.

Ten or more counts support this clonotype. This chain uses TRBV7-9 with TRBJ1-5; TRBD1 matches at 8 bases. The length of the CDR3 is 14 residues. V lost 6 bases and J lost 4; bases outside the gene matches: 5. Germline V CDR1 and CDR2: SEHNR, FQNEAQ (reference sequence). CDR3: CASRSGQGNQPQHF. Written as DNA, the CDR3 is TGTGCCAGCAGATCAGGACAGGGAAATCAGCCCCAGCATTTT.

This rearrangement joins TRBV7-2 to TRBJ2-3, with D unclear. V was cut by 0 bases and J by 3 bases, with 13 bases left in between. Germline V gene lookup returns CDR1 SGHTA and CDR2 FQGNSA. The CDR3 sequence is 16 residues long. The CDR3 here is CASSLARGAKTDTQYF. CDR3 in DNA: TGTGCCAGCAGCTTAGCGAGAGGAGCCAAGACAGATACGCAGTATTTT.

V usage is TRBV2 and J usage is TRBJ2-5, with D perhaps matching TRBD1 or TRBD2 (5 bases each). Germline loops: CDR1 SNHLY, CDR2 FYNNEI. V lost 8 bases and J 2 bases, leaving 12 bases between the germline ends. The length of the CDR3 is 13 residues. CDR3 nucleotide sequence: TGTGCCAGCGAGATGGGGGTACAAGAGACCCAGTACTTC. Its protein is CASEMGVQETQYF.

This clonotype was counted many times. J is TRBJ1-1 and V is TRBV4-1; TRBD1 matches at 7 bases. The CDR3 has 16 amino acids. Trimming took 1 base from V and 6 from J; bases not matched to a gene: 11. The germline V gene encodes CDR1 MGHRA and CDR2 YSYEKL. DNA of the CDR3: TGCGCCAGCAGCCAAGTAGCTAGGACAGGTCACCCTGAAGCTTTCTTT. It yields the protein CASSQVARTGHPEAFF.

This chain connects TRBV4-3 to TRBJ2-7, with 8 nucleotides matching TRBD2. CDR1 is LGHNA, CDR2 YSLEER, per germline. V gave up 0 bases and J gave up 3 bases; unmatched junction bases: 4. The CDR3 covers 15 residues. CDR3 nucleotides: TGCGCCAGCAGCCAAGATACTAGCGGCTACTACGAGCAGTACTTC. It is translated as CASSQDTSGYYEQYF.

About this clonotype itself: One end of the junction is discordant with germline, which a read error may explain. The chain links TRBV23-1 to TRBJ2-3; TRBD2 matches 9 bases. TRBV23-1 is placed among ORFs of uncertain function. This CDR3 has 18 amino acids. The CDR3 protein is CASSHSRSAGGLTDTQYF. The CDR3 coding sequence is TGTGCCAGCAGTCACTCGAGAAGCGCGGGGGGGCTCACAGATACGCAGTATTTT.

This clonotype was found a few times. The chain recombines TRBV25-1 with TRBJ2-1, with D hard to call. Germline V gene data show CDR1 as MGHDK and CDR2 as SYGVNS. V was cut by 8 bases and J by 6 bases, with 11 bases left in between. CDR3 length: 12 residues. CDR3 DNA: TGTGCCAGCGGGAAGGCGGCCAATGAGCAGTTCTTC. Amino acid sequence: CASGKAANEQFF.